Below are 5 T cell receptor beta chains sequenced from a single sample in a study of T-cell reconstitution after alpha-beta-depleted transplantation in children. TCRbeta library preparation incorporated unique molecular identifiers. TCRdb passed the PCR reads through MiXCR, listing each CDR3 protein once. The repertoire has some 450,000 distinct CDR3 sequences, about 40% of them found once; the top ten carry 27%. The specimen comprised PBMCs, sampled before TCRalphabeta/CD19-depleted stem cell transplant. The receptor source for this set is a girl aged 2 to 10 with aplastic anemia, due to receive a stem cell transplant.

This clonotype was found many times. The chain recombines TRBV29-1 with TRBJ1-3, with D hard to call. Trimming stripped 5 bases from V and 2 bases from J, with 4 bases between. Looked up from germline, CDR1 is SQVTM and CDR2 is ANQGSEA. The CDR3 is 11 amino acids. CDR3 nucleotide sequence: TGCAGCGTTCCGACTGGAAACACCATATATTTT. It yields the protein CSVPTGNTIYF.

This clonotype was seen many times. This chain links TRBV18 with TRBJ2-7, with a weak D call TRBD2 (6 bases). The germline V gene encodes CDR1 KGHSH and CDR2 LQKENI. The V and J ends lost 4 bases and 0 bases respectively, with 13 bases between them. CDR3 length equals 15 residues. The CDR3 is CASSRAGGLSYEQYF. In DNA, the CDR3 is TGTGCCAGCTCACGGGCCGGGGGACTCTCCTACGAGCAGTACTTC.

V is TRBV20-1 and J is TRBJ2-3, with D possibly matching TRBD1 (5 bases). With 2 bases removed from V and 4 bases from J, the gap between germline ends came to 16 bases. Germline CDR1 and CDR2: DFQATT and SNEGSKA (reference sequence). This CDR3 is 15 amino acids long. The CDR3 loop is CSARPTYQGSDTQYF. The CDR3 DNA sequence: TGCAGTGCTAGACCTACTTACCAGGGATCAGATACGCAGTATTTT.

The rearrangement joins TRBV5-1 to TRBJ2-7; TRBD1 matches at 7 bases. This CDR3 has 14 amino acids. Germline V gene sequence: CDR1 SGHRS, CDR2 YFSETQ. J was trimmed by 4 bases and V by 4 bases; bases with no gene match: 8. CDR3 nucleotides: TGCGCCAGCAGCCAAAGGACAGGCGAGTACGAGCAGTACTTC. Translating gives CASSQRTGEYEQYF. Variable domain in full (rest from reference TRBV5-1 and TRBJ2-7): KAGVTQTPRYLIKTRGQQVTLSCSPISGHRSVSWYQQTPGQGLQFLFEYFSETQRNKGNFPGRFSGRQFSNSRSEMNVSTLELGDSALYLCASSQRTGEYEQYFGPGTRLTVT.

In its sample, this clonotype was seen many times. The chain couples TRBV27 to TRBJ2-2; D gene uncertain. The CDR3 is 14 amino acids. The ends were cut back, 5 bases at V and 6 bases at J, with 13 bases in the middle. Germline CDR1 and CDR2: MNHEY and SMNVEV (reference sequence). CDR3 coding DNA: TGTGCCAGCAGTCCCTCTCGTAGGGCCGGGGAGCTGTTTTTT. Its translation is CASSPSRRAGELFF.